This T cell receptor beta chain is drawn from a study of blood T cell repertoires in COVID-19. Across the study: Sources were T cells, B-cell-depleted T cells, or PBMCs; the material itself was cDNA or gDNA.

A single count supports this clone. Two negative PCRs, clearance, or symptom resolution were required of recovered Cohort 3 donors. Original methodology: For nucleated cells, counts were estimated from reference gene primer amplification. Assay: immunoSEQ multiplex PCR; the TCRdb copy retains only in-frame clones and omits some. V and J calls and clone size are as listed in that table; D and trimming were resolved from the DNA. The sample contains 390,000 or so clones, about 87% of which appear only once. CDR1 is SGHRS and CDR2 is YFSETQ in the germline V gene. The J segment lost 3 bases and the V segment lost 5 bases, leaving 6 bases of the junction unmatched. The CDR3 spans 15 residues.

This rearrangement joins TRBV5-1 to TRBJ2-2, with TRBD1 matching 8 bases. This sequence originates from a woman aged 45-59 years who had recovered from COVID-19. Sequencing was performed on PBMCs or T cells enriched from blood (not recorded which). The CDR3: CASSPQGADTGELFF. CDR3 nucleotides: TGCGCCAGCAGTCCCCAGGGGGCCGACACCGGGGAGCTGTTTTTT.